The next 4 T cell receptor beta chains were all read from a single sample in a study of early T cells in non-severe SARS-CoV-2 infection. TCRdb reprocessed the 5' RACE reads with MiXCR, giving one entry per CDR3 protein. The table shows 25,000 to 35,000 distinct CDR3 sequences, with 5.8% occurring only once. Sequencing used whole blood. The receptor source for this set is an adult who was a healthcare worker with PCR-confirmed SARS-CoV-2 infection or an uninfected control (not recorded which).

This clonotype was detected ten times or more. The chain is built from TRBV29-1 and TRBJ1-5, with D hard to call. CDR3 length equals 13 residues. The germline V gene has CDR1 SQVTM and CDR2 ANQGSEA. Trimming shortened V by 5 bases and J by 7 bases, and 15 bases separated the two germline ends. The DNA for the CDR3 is TGCAGCGTTAGTCATGTCGCCGGGCAGCCCCAGCATTTT. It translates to CSVSHVAGQPQHF.

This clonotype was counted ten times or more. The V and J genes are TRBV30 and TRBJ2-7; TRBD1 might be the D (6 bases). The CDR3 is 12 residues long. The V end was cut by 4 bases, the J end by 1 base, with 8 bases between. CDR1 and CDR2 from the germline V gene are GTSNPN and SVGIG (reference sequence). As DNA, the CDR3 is TGTGCCTGGAAACAGGGATCCTACGAGCAGTACTTC. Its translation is CAWKQGSYEQYF.

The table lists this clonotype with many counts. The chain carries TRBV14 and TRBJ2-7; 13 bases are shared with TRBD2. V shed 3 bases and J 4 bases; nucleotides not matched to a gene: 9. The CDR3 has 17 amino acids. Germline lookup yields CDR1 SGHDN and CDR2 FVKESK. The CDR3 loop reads CASSQPLLAGGPYEQYF. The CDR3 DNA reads TGTGCCAGCAGCCAGCCCCTACTAGCGGGAGGGCCTTACGAGCAGTACTTC. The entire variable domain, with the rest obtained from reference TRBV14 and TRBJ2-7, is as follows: EAGVTQFPSHSVIEKGQTVTLRCDPISGHDNLYWYRRVMGKEIKFLLHFVKESKQDESGMPNNRFLAERTGGTYSTLKVQPAELEDSGVYFCASSQPLLAGGPYEQYFGPGTRLTVT.

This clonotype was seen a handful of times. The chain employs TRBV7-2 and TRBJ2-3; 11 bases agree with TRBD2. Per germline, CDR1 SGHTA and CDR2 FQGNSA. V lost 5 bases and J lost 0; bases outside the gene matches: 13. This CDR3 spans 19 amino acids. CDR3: CASSPRRGLADSSTDTQYF. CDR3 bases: TGTGCCAGCAGCCCGAGGAGGGGACTAGCGGATTCTAGCACAGATACGCAGTATTTT.